These 3 T cell receptor beta chains originate from one sample sequenced in a study of blood T cell repertoires in COVID-19. Sequencing used immunoSEQ multiplex PCR; TCRdb keeps in-frame clones, though not all of them. Of some 200,000 clones in the sample, 86% were seen once. Material: PBMCs or T cells enriched from blood (not recorded which). The receptors here all came from a woman between 40 and 50 years old with acute COVID-19.

This rearrangement joins TRBV19 to TRBJ2-3; 10 positions match TRBD1. The CDR3 is made up of 17 amino acids. The germline V gene encodes CDR1 LNHDA and CDR2 SQIVND (reference sequence). The V segment lost 4 bases and the J segment 4 bases; nucleotides outside the gene matches: 11. For the CDR3, the DNA is TGTGCCAGTAGTACCTACACCGGGACAGGGGTCGCAGATACGCAGTATTTT. Amino acid sequence: CASSTYTGTGVADTQYF.

CDR3 residues: CASSQGRPDRGLYNEQFF. The DNA for the CDR3 is TGTGCCAGCAGCCAAGGGAGACCGGACAGGGGGCTTTACAATGAGCAGTTCTTC. This chain connects TRBV14 to TRBJ2-1, with TRBD1 matching over 11 bases. Trimming at V came to 1 base and at J to 4 bases, leaving 9 bases not matched to a gene. The CDR3 covers 18 residues. Germline assignment: CDR1 SGHDN and CDR2 FVKESK.

V usage is TRBV18 and J usage is TRBJ1-5; D gene ambiguous. Deletions cut 4 bases from V and 0 bases from J, with 10 bases between. The CDR3 totals 15 residues. Germline lookup yields CDR1 KGHSH and CDR2 LQKENI. Written as DNA, the CDR3 is TGTGCCAGCTCACGGCAGTCTTATAGCAATCAGCCCCAGCATTTT. Protein sequence: CASSRQSYSNQPQHF.